What follows are 28 T cell receptor beta chains derived from one specimen sequenced in a study of tumor and adjacent non-tumor tissue in lung cancer. The template was RNA from unsorted bulk tissue. TCRbeta libraries were built with three rounds of nested PCR, modified from ARM-PCR. A single record per CDR3 protein comes from TCRdb applying MiXCR to the multiplex PCR reads. The repertoire consists of 84,000 or so distinct CDR3 sequences, with around 65% occurring once and the leading ten covering roughly 15%. Sequencing was carried out using lung tumor tissue. Receptors originate from a man between 65 and 80 years old with non-small cell lung cancer.

Points on this clonotype: One junction end does not reproduce the germline sequence, and a read error may be involved. This chain links TRBV11-3 with TRBJ2-2; D is uncertain. The CDR3 has 13 residues. CDR1 and CDR2 from the germline V gene are SGHNT and YENEEA. In DNA form, the CDR3 reads TGTGCCATCAGCCCCTCGAACACCGGGGAGCTGTTTTTT. Protein product: CAISPSNTGELFF.

This clonotype has only a few counts. V gene TRBV20-1 combines with J gene TRBJ2-7; D is perhaps TRBD2 (5 bases). CDR1 and CDR2 (germline): DFQATT, SNEGSKA (reference sequence). This CDR3 contains 14 residues. V lost 5 bases to trimming and J lost 1 base, with 15 bases between them. CDR3 loop: CSAPTSTISYEQYF. The CDR3 bases are TGCAGTGCTCCGACTTCGACTATTTCCTACGAGCAGTACTTC.

In the case of this clonotype: The junction shows a germline mismatch at one end, possibly a read error. J is TRBJ1-5 and V is TRBV5-6; D call uncertain. Germline CDR1 is SGHDT and CDR2 is YYEEEE. The CDR3 contains 15 residues. In DNA form, the CDR3 reads TGTGCCAGCAGCTTGGGGATGATTAGCAATCAGCCCCGGCATTTC. Its translation is CASSLGMISNQPRHF.

This clonotype has only a few counts. Relative to the germline gene, one junction end is altered; a read error may explain this. V and J are TRBV6-1 and TRBJ2-2; D call uncertain. From germline, CDR1 is MNHNS and CDR2 SASEGT. The CDR3 sequence is 14 residues long. The CDR3 bases are TGTGTCAGCAGTGTTCTGGGATCCACCGGGGAGCTGTTTTTT. Translation: CVSSVLGSTGELFF.

With regard to this clonotype: This likely comes from a read error, as the CDR3 has no conserved phenylalanine or tryptophan at its end. The genes are TRBV11-1 and TRBJ2-7; D may be TRBD1 (6 bases). CDR3 length equals 15 residues. CDR1 and CDR2 from the germline V gene are SGHAT and FQDESV (reference sequence). CDR3 coding DNA: TGTGCCAGCAGCCTTTCGACAGGCTACTCCTACGTGCAGTACCTC. It yields the protein CASSLSTGYSYVQYL.

As to this clonotype: A much larger clone lies one base from this, so it may be a read error. The chain has TRBV4-2 and TRBJ2-5, with D unclear. This CDR3 comprises 15 residues. Germline V gene sequence: CDR1 LGHNA, CDR2 YNFKEQ. The CDR3 DNA follows: TGTACCAGCAGCCAAGAGACCGAGGCCATAGGGACCCAGTACTTC. Its protein is CTSSQETEAIGTQYF.

Note on this clonotype: At one end the junction does not follow the germline gene, possibly because of a read error. The V call is TRBV11-2, the J call TRBJ2-2, with D perhaps assigned TRBD1 or TRBD2 (7 bases each). The CDR3 covers 14 residues. From germline, CDR1 is SGHAT and CDR2 FQNNGV. CDR3 sequence: CASYTGVRFGGLFF. CDR3 nucleotide sequence: TGTGCCAGCTATACAGGGGTTAGATTCGGGGGGCTGTTCTTT. The complete variable domain, with remaining parts taken from reference TRBV11-2 and TRBJ2-2, reads EAGVAQSPRYKIIEKRQSVAFWCNPISGHATLYWYQQILGQGPKLLIQFQNNGVVDDSQLPKDRFSAERLKGVDSTLKIQPAKLEDSAVYLCASYTGVRFGGLFFGEGSRLTVL.

Points on this clonotype: At one boundary the junction diverges from the germline segment, which might be a read error. V is TRBV11-2 and J is TRBJ2-1; D gene ambiguous. Germline V lookup: CDR1 SGHAT, CDR2 FQNNGV. The CDR3 contains 12 residues. The CDR3 is CVIRLTRNEQFF. Here the CDR3 DNA reads TGTGTCATCAGATTAACTCGAAATGAACAGTTCTTC. The whole variable domain, filled in from reference TRBV11-2 and TRBJ2-1, reads EAGVAQSPRYKIIEKRQSVAFWCNPISGHATLYWYQQILGQGPKLLIQFQNNGVVDDSQLPKDRFSAERLKGVDSTLKIQPAKLEDSAVYLCVIRLTRNEQFFGPGTRLTVL.

Concerning this clonotype: Possible read error: a much larger clone is one base away. The chain recombines TRBV12-3 or TRBV12-4 with TRBJ1-1; no clear D gene. Deletions cut 7 bases from V and 8 bases from J, with 14 bases between. The CDR3 runs 12 residues. This CDR3 is CASIDQLGEAFF. The CDR3 DNA reads as TGTGCCAGCATCGACCAACTCGGGGAAGCTTTCTTT.

In this sample, this clonotype turned up a few times. Just one base apart from a much larger clone, this may be a read error. The CDR3: CAAGLAGGATGELFF. CDR3 coding DNA: TGTGCCGCTGGGCTAGCGGGAGGCGCCACCGGGGAGCTGTTTTTT. V and J are TRBV6-5 and TRBJ2-2, with 11 bases matching TRBD2. CDR3 length equals 15 residues. V was pared by 11 bases and J by 4 bases, with 9 bases of the junction left unmatched. Germline V lookup: CDR1 MNHEY, CDR2 SVGAGI.

As regards this clonotype: Germline is not matched at one junction end, which may reflect a read error. V is TRBV6-6 and J is TRBJ2-2, with TRBD1 identical over 9 bases. The germline gives CDR1 MNHNY, CDR2 SVGAGI (reference sequence). CDR3 length equals 14 residues. CDR3 coding DNA: TGTGCCAGCGGGGAACAGGGGGCTGCCGGGGAACTGTTTTTT. Amino acids: CASGEQGAAGELFF.

The rearrangement uses TRBV11-2 and TRBJ2-5; D call uncertain. This CDR3 region has 13 residues. The germline V gene has CDR1 SGHAT and CDR2 FQNNGV. Trimming removed 10 bases at V and 2 bases at J, with 14 bases between. CDR3 protein: CANGLSQQETQYF. Here the CDR3 DNA reads TGTGCCAACGGCTTATCCCAACAAGAGACCCAGTACTTC.

As to this clonotype: One base away lies a much larger clone, so this may be a sequencing read error. V usage is TRBV20-1 and J usage is TRBJ2-1, with TRBD1 identical over 10 bases. The CDR3 loop spans 16 amino acids. The germline V gene has CDR1 DFQATT and CDR2 SNEGSKA (reference sequence). The CDR3 DNA sequence: TGCAGTGTTAGAGATCGGGACAGGGGCTCCTACAATGAGCAGTTCTTC. Residues: CSVRDRDRGSYNEQFF.

In regard to this clonotype: With a much larger clone just one base away, this may be a read error. The chain joins TRBV10-3 to TRBJ1-4; D is uncertain. V shed 0 bases and J shed 8 bases, with 10 bases lying between them. This CDR3 contains 14 residues. Germline V gene sequence: CDR1 ENHRY, CDR2 SYGVKD. The CDR3 bases are TGTGCCATCAGTGAGTCGGGCGCGGAAGAAAAACTGTTTTTT. This translates into CAISESGAEEKLFF.

The chain carries TRBV11-1 and TRBJ2-7; D may be TRBD2 (5 bases). Trimming pared 7 bases from V and 2 bases from J, leaving 15 bases between. The CDR3 covers 14 residues. CDR1 and CDR2 (germline): SGHAT, FQDESV (reference sequence). CDR3 DNA: TGTGCCAGCATCCCCTGGACTCCCGCCTACGAGCAGTACTTC. Amino acid sequence: CASIPWTPAYEQYF.

In the case of this clonotype: A read error may produce the germline difference seen at one junction end. This CDR3 reads CSEAPSNFGYAF. As DNA, the CDR3 is TGCAGCGAAGCCCCCTCTAACTTTGGCTACGCCTTC. The chain couples TRBV29-1 to TRBJ1-2; D is ambiguous. The CDR3 consists of 12 residues. Germline V gene sequence: CDR1 SQVTM, CDR2 ANQGSEA.

Only one count was recorded for this clonotype. This could be a read error, since a much larger clone is one nucleotide away. The genes are TRBV20-1 and TRBJ2-7; TRBD2 agrees at 7 bases. The CDR3 runs 14 residues. J was trimmed by 7 bases and V by 5 bases; bases with no gene match: 14. From germline, CDR1 is DFQATT and CDR2 SNEGSKA (reference sequence). The CDR3 sequence: CSAPTSGPGGEQYF. In DNA form, the CDR3 reads TGCAGTGCTCCAACCTCGGGACCGGGAGGAGAGCAGTACTTC.

This clonotype ranks as medium-sized (0.01 to 0.1%). The J gene is TRBJ1-2, the V gene TRBV6-1; TRBD1 matches at 7 bases. The V gene's germline CDR1 is MNHNS and CDR2 SASEGT. The J segment lost 4 bases and the V segment lost 6 bases, leaving 8 bases of the junction unmatched. The CDR3 runs to 14 residues. The chain's CDR3 is CASSVQGSSYGYTF. The CDR3 DNA is TGTGCCAGCAGCGTACAGGGGTCCAGCTATGGCTACACCTTC.

This clonotype was counted many times. The CDR3 region is CSAQPGQGSYNEQFF. In nucleotides, the CDR3 is TGCAGCGCTCAGCCGGGACAGGGCAGCTACAATGAGCAGTTCTTC. This sequence joins TRBV29-1 and TRBJ2-1, with TRBD1 matching over 9 bases. The length of the CDR3 is 15 residues. V shed 7 bases and J 3 bases; nucleotides not matched to a gene: 10. The germline V gene has CDR1 SQVTM and CDR2 ANQGSEA.

The V and J genes are TRBV11-2 and TRBJ2-2, with a tentative D call TRBD2 (5 bases). The CDR3 has 15 amino acids. CDR1 and CDR2 (germline): SGHAT, FQNNGV. Here the CDR3 reads CVSGSEAVAAGELFF. DNA of the CDR3: TGTGTAAGCGGCTCAGAAGCGGTTGCGGCCGGGGAGCTGTTTTTT.

The table lists this clonotype with a few counts. This chain uses TRBV5-1 with TRBJ2-2; TRBD1 agrees at 8 bases. V dropped 8 bases and J dropped 0; count of bases not matched to a gene: 0. CDR1 SGHRS and CDR2 YFSETQ come from the germline V gene. This CDR3 is 13 amino acids long. CDR3 DNA sequence: TGCGCCAGGACAGGGGCGAACACCGGGGAGCTGTTTTTT. Protein: CARTGANTGELFF.

This clonotype showed up many times. V usage is TRBV12-3 or TRBV12-4 and J usage is TRBJ1-2; D ambiguous. Trimming pared 5 bases from V and 10 bases from J, leaving 14 bases between. There are 12 residues in the CDR3. The CDR3, as DNA: TGTGCCAGCAGTCCCGAGGGCGACCTCTACACCTTC. Protein: CASSPEGDLYTF.

About this clonotype itself: The junction shows a germline mismatch at one end, possibly a read error. The chain joins TRBV11-2 to TRBJ2-1; no clear D gene. The CDR3 covers 13 residues. Germline CDR1 reads SGHAT; CDR2 reads FQNNGV. CDR3 residues: CASKSGRHNEQYF. The CDR3 nucleotides read TGTGCCAGCAAGAGTGGCCGGCACAATGAGCAATACTTC. Complete variable domain (other parts from reference TRBV11-2 and TRBJ2-1): EAGVAQSPRYKIIEKRQSVAFWCNPISGHATLYWYQQILGQGPKLLIQFQNNGVVDDSQLPKDRFSAERLKGVDSTLKIQPAKLEDSAVYLCASKSGRHNEQYFGPGTRLTVL.

About this clonotype itself: The junction shows a germline mismatch at one end, possibly a read error. The chain joins TRBV20-1 to TRBJ2-1; weak D call: TRBD2 (5 bases). Germline assignment: CDR1 DFQATT and CDR2 SNEGSKA (reference sequence). This CDR3 spans 15 amino acids. The CDR3 DNA reads as TGCAGTGCTAGAGTAGGAGGAACCCCTTACAATGAGCAGTCCTTC. Amino acid sequence: CSARVGGTPYNEQSF.

In this sample, this clonotype turned up once. Compared with germline, one end of the junction differs, possibly owing to a read error. The chain recombines TRBV29-1 with TRBJ2-5; 7 bases are a match to TRBD1. This CDR3 region has 13 residues. Per the germline V gene, CDR1 is SQVTM and CDR2 is ANQGSEA. CDR3 region: CIVGTGDHETQYF. The DNA for the CDR3 is TGCATCGTTGGTACAGGGGATCACGAGACCCAGTACTTC.

The chain combines TRBV10-1 with TRBJ2-3, with 8 bases lining up with TRBD2. The CDR3 sequence is 16 residues long. From germline, CDR1 is WNHNN and CDR2 SYGVQD (reference sequence). V shed 4 bases and J 7 bases; nucleotides not matched to a gene: 13. In nucleotides, the CDR3 is TGCGCCAGCAGTGGATCACTACTAGCGGTAGCCAATACGCAGTATTTT. It codes for CASSGSLLAVANTQYF.

The rearrangement joins TRBV7-9 to TRBJ1-2; perhaps TRBD1 as D (6 bases). The CDR3 consists of 13 residues. The V end was cut by 2 bases, the J end by 7 bases, with 11 bases between. The germline V gene has CDR1 SEHNR and CDR2 FQNEAQ (reference sequence). The CDR3 DNA sequence: TGTGCCAGCAGCTTATCAGGGGCGGGTGGCTACACCTTC. The encoded protein is CASSLSGAGGYTF.

This clonotype appeared a few times. The chain combines TRBV29-1 with TRBJ2-3; 8 bases are a match to TRBD2. V gave up 4 bases and J gave up 0 bases; unmatched junction bases: 6. CDR1 is SQVTM and CDR2 is ANQGSEA in the germline V gene. The CDR3 sequence is 15 residues long. The CDR3 DNA sequence: TGCAGCGTTGTGCGTAGCGGGGCTAGCACAGATACGCAGTATTTT. Protein sequence: CSVVRSGASTDTQYF.